One and the same sample provided the 2 T cell receptor beta chains below, sequenced in a study of blood T cell repertoires in COVID-19. Profiling relied on immunoSEQ multiplex PCR, and the TCRdb table lists in-frame clones only, not all of them. Here the sample spans fewer than 350,000 clones, roughly 89% being singletons. Sequencing input: PBMCs or T cells enriched from blood (not recorded which). The receptor set was obtained from a man between 60 and 75 years old who had recovered from COVID-19.

The CDR3 nucleotides read TGTGCCAGCAGCCAAGAAGTGGGACTAGCCGGAAATGAGCAGTTCTTC. Translation: CASSQEVGLAGNEQFF. This rearrangement joins TRBV3-1 (or the pseudogene TRBV3-2) to TRBJ2-1; 9 bases agree with TRBD2. Per the germline V gene, CDR1 is LGHDT and CDR2 is YNNKEL (reference sequence). J lost 7 bases, V lost 0 bases, and 7 bases had no gene match. The CDR3 extends over 16 amino acids.

The chain uses TRBV7-2 and TRBJ2-7; maybe TRBD1 (5 bases). Trimming shortened V by 2 bases and J by 1 base, and 9 bases separated the two germline ends. In germline, CDR1 is SGHTA, CDR2 FQGNSA. The CDR3 covers 14 residues. The CDR3 DNA is TGTGCCAGCAGCTTATTTCAGGGATCCTACGAGCAGTACTTC. Translating it yields CASSLFQGSYEQYF.